The entry that follows covers one T cell receptor beta chain sequence. Its antigen is as yet unknown. Reprocessing the 5' RACE reads, TCRdb reports a single entry for every CDR3 protein and omits DNA. Its table lists around 100,000 distinct CDR3 sequences. This entry is derived from a study of T cells expressing NK-cell markers. Study-level findings and limits: About six donors carried dominant NKG2C+ clonotypes that made up roughly 1.0-7.5% of their CD8+ T cells. One observes that, in a handful of donors, these clonotypes were also the leading ones within the CD3+CD56-NKG2C+ fraction.

CDR3 length: 14 amino acids. CDR1 SQVTM and CDR2 ANQGSEA come from the germline V gene. V and J are TRBV29-1 and TRBJ1-1. The TCR sequence derives from a woman between 18 and 69 years old in good health. Sequencing was performed on blood T cells: a sorted CD56 or NKG2C T cell subset, CD4+ or CD8+ T cells, or bulk PBMC T cells (not recorded which). CDR3 residues: CSVEDFVMNTEAFF.